The rows below give T cell receptor beta chains drawn from one sample of a study of radiotherapy plus CTLA-4 blockade in lung cancer. Profiled with immunoSEQ multiplex PCR; TCRdb holds only in-frame clones, not every one. The sample lists 30,000 to 45,000 clones, over 60% occurring once. The sequencing here drew on peripheral blood, taken from a patient treated with radiotherapy plus ipilimumab. All receptors come from a human donor with non-small cell lung cancer who had stable disease on radiotherapy plus ipilimumab. The CDR3 runs from the conserved cysteine through the conserved F or W. A D gene is named only where the DNA matches it firmly. Only part of the rows carry a size: once, few, many, or a class if the clone is expanded.

J gene,CDR3 length,V gene,clone size,D gene,CDR3 DNA,CDR3 protein
TRBJ1-4,11,TRBV6-1,few,.,TGTGCCAGCAGTCGCGGTGAAAAACTGTTTTTT,CASSRGEKLFF
TRBJ2-1,15,TRBV5-6,.,.,TGTGCCAGCAGCTTGGAGAGGAGGGGAGTCAGTGAGCAGTTCTTC,CASSLERRGVSEQFF
TRBJ2-7,15,TRBV5-1,.,TRBD1,TGCGCCAGCAGCTTGCTAGGACAGGGGGACTACGAGCAGTACTTC,CASSLLGQGDYEQYF
TRBJ2-7,13,TRBV2,.,.,TGTGCCACCTCAGGACTGTGGGTTTACGAGCAGTACTTC,CATSGLWVYEQYF
TRBJ1-6,15,TRBV4-1,few,.,TGCGCCAGCAGCCAAAGCAGGGGATATAATTCACCCCTCCACTTT,CASSQSRGYNSPLHF
TRBJ1-2,15,TRBV7-9,once,TRBD1,TGTGCCAGCAGCTTAGGTGGACAGGGTGGCTATGGCTACACCTTC,CASSLGGQGGYGYTF
TRBJ2-3,14,TRBV6-4,few,TRBD1,TGTGCCAGCAGTGAGGGACAGGGGGCAGATACGCAGTATTTT,CASSEGQGADTQYF
TRBJ1-3,14,TRBV6-5,.,.,TGTGCCAGCAGTTCTGGGAGGACTGGAAACACCATATATTTT,CASSSGRTGNTIYF
TRBJ2-7,11,TRBV5-6,.,.,TGTGCCAGCAGCTACAGAACCGAGCAGTACTTC,CASSYRTEQYF
TRBJ2-7,15,TRBV7-9,.,.,TGTGCCAGCAGCCCTTCTGGGGGGGCAACCTACGAGCAGTACTTC,CASSPSGGATYEQYF
TRBJ1-5,15,TRBV21-1,.,.,TGTGCCAGCAGCAAAGTTAGAGGGGGACCCCAGCCCCAGCATTTT,CASSKVRGGPQPQHF
TRBJ1-5,14,TRBV7-9,.,.,TGTGCCAGCAGCTTAGGACAGGGCAATCAGCCCCAGCATTTT,CASSLGQGNQPQHF
TRBJ2-5,14,TRBV18,.,.,TGTGCCAGCTCAGGGGACAAACCACGAGAGACCCAGTACTTC,CASSGDKPRETQYF
TRBJ2-7,13,TRBV7-2,.,TRBD1,TGTGCCAGCAGCTTTGGGACAGCAAGCGAGCAGTACTTC,CASSFGTASEQYF
TRBJ2-1,16,TRBV2,few,TRBD2,TGTGCCAGCAGTCTTACCCGGACTAGCGGGGGCGGGGAGCAGTTCTTC,CASSLTRTSGGGEQFF
TRBJ2-4,15,TRBV18,.,.,TGTGCCAGCTCACCAAGAACGGGACAAAAAAACATTCAGTACTTC,CASSPRTGQKNIQYF
TRBJ2-7,15,TRBV6-5,.,.,TGTGCCAGCAGAGAGGGTAATCACCCGGGGTGGGAGCAGTACTTC,CASREGNHPGWEQYF
TRBJ2-3,16,TRBV15,.,TRBD2,TGTGCCACCAGCAGGCAAAGCGGGGGATATGCAGATACGCAGTATTTT,CATSRQSGGYADTQYF
TRBJ2-1,14,TRBV30,.,.,TGTGCCTGGAGTGAACGAGCGGAGTACAATGAGCAGTTCTTC,CAWSERAEYNEQFF
TRBJ1-2,18,TRBV18,.,TRBD1,TGTGCCAGCTCACCATCTCTCGTTGGGACAGCCGGGGGCTATGGCTACACCTTC,CASSPSLVGTAGGYGYTF
TRBJ1-1,14,TRBV28,few,TRBD1,TGTGCCAGCAGTTTGCTTCACAGGGGGACTGAAGCTTTCTTT,CASSLLHRGTEAFF
TRBJ1-1,13,TRBV6-1,.,.,TGTGCCAGCAGTAGGCAGGGGTACACTGAAGCTTTCTTT,CASSRQGYTEAFF
TRBJ1-3,15,TRBV4-1,.,TRBD1,TGCGCCAGCAGCCAAGGGGTCCAGGGGGCAAACACCATATATTTT,CASSQGVQGANTIYF
TRBJ2-5,15,TRBV28,.,TRBD2,TGTGCCAGCAGTCCCCGGACTAGCGAGCAAGAGACCCAGTACTTC,CASSPRTSEQETQYF
TRBJ2-7,17,TRBV4-2,few,TRBD2,TGTGCCAGCAGCCAAGGTCGGGGCGGGGGGCCCTCCTACGAGCAGTACTTC,CASSQGRGGGPSYEQYF
TRBJ1-4,19,TRBV4-2,.,.,TGTGCCAGCAGCCATGGGGAGGGGTTGGGGGTGGGGGGTAATGAAAAACTGTTTTTT,CASSHGEGLGVGGNEKLFF
TRBJ2-5,13,TRBV9,.,.,TGTGCCAGCAGTGGCGGGTTTCAAGAGACCCAGTACTTC,CASSGGFQETQYF
TRBJ2-3,12,TRBV6-6,.,.,TGTGCCAGCCGACAGGGCACAGATACGCAGTATTTT,CASRQGTDTQYF
TRBJ2-3,14,TRBV6-1,once,TRBD2,TGTGCCAGCATCAAGCGGGGGGGCACAGATACGCAGTATTTT,CASIKRGGTDTQYF
TRBJ2-5,16,TRBV27,.,TRBD1,TGTGCCAGCAGTTTATCGGTACAGGGGGCCAGGGGCCCCCAGTACTTC,CASSLSVQGARGPQYF
TRBJ2-7,15,TRBV6-5,.,.,TGTGCCAGCAGTTACTCGTCCACAGGATCCCTCGAGCAGTACTTC,CASSYSSTGSLEQYF
TRBJ2-5,14,TRBV5-4,few,TRBD1,TGTGCCAGCATGCCCCGGGACAGGGGACAGACCCAGTACTTC,CASMPRDRGQTQYF
TRBJ2-5,14,TRBV2,.,TRBD1,TGTGCCAGTGCTAATCCGGGACAGGCATCCGGGCAGTACTTC,CASANPGQASGQYF
TRBJ1-2,14,TRBV5-1,.,TRBD1,TGCGCCAGCAGCATGGGACAGGGTGGAGTAGGCTACACCTTC,CASSMGQGGVGYTF
TRBJ2-3,15,TRBV5-1,once,.,TGCGCCAGCAGCAGATCGGCGGGATCCACAGATACGCAGTATTTT,CASSRSAGSTDTQYF
TRBJ1-5,13,TRBV7-2,.,.,TGTGCCAGCAGCTCGCGAAATAGCCAGCCCCAGCATTTT,CASSSRNSQPQHF
TRBJ2-6,17,TRBV19,.,TRBD1,TGTGCCAGTAGGCAAACAGGGGGGCCAAGAGGGGCCAACGTCCTGACTTTC,CASRQTGGPRGANVLTF
TRBJ1-1,16,TRBV10-3,.,.,TGTGCCATCAGCGAAAACGTCGGAGGTTCGAACACTGAAGCTTTCTTT,CAISENVGGSNTEAFF
TRBJ2-1,16,TRBV7-9,few,TRBD1,TGTGCCAGCAGCTTGAGACAGGGGACCCCCTACAATGAGCAGTTCTTC,CASSLRQGTPYNEQFF
TRBJ1-3,16,TRBV5-1,.,.,TGCGCCAGCAGCTTGGAGGGACTGTCCTCTGGAAACACCATATATTTT,CASSLEGLSSGNTIYF
TRBJ1-6,15,TRBV5-6,few,TRBD1,TGTGCCAGCAGCTCTCTGGACAGGGAGAATTCACCCCTCCACTTT,CASSSLDRENSPLHF
TRBJ1-2,14,TRBV5-6,.,.,TGTGCCAGCAGCTTGCTGGGGACACACTATGGCTACACCTTC,CASSLLGTHYGYTF
TRBJ1-1,14,TRBV5-5,.,TRBD1,TGTGCCAGCAGCTCGGACAGGGGACACACTGAAGCTTTCTTT,CASSSDRGHTEAFF
TRBJ1-1,11,TRBV29-1,.,TRBD1,TGCAGCGTTGTGGAATCAGGGGGAGCTTTCTTT,CSVVESGGAFF
TRBJ2-3,14,TRBV5-1,.,TRBD2,TGCGCCAGCAGCCGCGGGGGGAGCACAGATACGCAGTATTTT,CASSRGGSTDTQYF
TRBJ1-2,11,TRBV20-1,.,.,TGCAGTGCTAGCGACACAAATGGCTACACCTTC,CSASDTNGYTF
TRBJ2-7,17,TRBV5-1,once,TRBD2,TGCGCCAGCAGCTTGGCTAGTTGGGGTAGCGGGCTCTACGAGCAGTACTTC,CASSLASWGSGLYEQYF
TRBJ1-1,15,TRBV2,.,.,TGTGCCAGCAGTGAAGAGTCGCCACTTCACAGCGAAGCTTTCTTT,CASSEESPLHSEAFF
TRBJ2-3,11,TRBV10-2,.,.,TGCGCCAGCAGTGTCGTCGGGACGCAGTATTTT,CASSVVGTQYF
TRBJ2-1,17,TRBV5-6,.,TRBD1,TGTGCCAGCAGCTCCTCCGTGGGACAGGGATTCGACAATGAGCAGTTCTTC,CASSSSVGQGFDNEQFF
TRBJ1-6,16,TRBV5-6,.,TRBD1,TGTGCCAGCAGCTTTGTTGTGGGGACAGGGGGCTCACCCCTCCACTTT,CASSFVVGTGGSPLHF
TRBJ1-2,14,TRBV10-3,.,.,TGTGCCATCAGTACAGTGCCGCGTAGTGAAGGCTACACCTTC,CAISTVPRSEGYTF